This T cell receptor (beta chain) was identified in a study of blood T cell repertoires in COVID-19. In this sample, this clone turned up once. V lost 4 bases and J lost 3; bases outside the gene matches: 5. Per the germline V gene, CDR1 is LGHDT and CDR2 is YNNKEL (reference sequence). The CDR3 is 14 amino acids. TCRdb keeps only in-frame clones here, not all; method: immunoSEQ multiplex PCR. Of about 190,000 clones in the sample, about 82% were seen once. Sequenced sample: PBMCs or T cells enriched from blood (not recorded which). This chain uses TRBV3-1 (or the pseudogene TRBV3-2) with TRBJ2-7, with TRBD2 matching over 8 bases. The sequence was obtained from a woman between 25 and 40 years old who had recovered from COVID-19. CDR3 protein: CASSPRLASYEQYF. CDR3 sequence (DNA): TGTGCCAGCAGCCCTCGACTAGCGAGCTACGAGCAGTACTTC.